Included here is one TCR beta chain sequence, with context. Its antigen is not known. Time point given: baseline, week 1 (first vaccination visit). The treatment was: pre-vaccination baseline after standard-of-care therapy. This sample is part of a study of a mutant IDH1 vaccine in newly diagnosed glioma. Study information: Treated patients were around 62% male, roughly 38% female, mean age roughly 39 years. Radiotherapy, temozolomide, or both had been given previously, and both were given to most. Study-level results: Immune responses induced by the vaccine were seen in 93.3% of patients, spanning multiple MHC alleles.

V lost 0 bases, J lost 5 bases, and 10 bases lay in between. CDR3 length equals 15 residues. The germline V gene has CDR1 MGHRA and CDR2 YSYEKL. Produced via immunoSEQ multiplex PCR; TCRdb's table is partial and in-frame only. This table has roughly 70,000 clones, around 83% appearing once. This TCR came from a woman aged 18-35 years with glioma. Some clones in this sample may be carry-over from other donors' samples. The source material was peripheral blood mononuclear cells (PBMCs), sampled from a glioma patient treated with radiotherapy, temozolomide or both. The J gene is TRBJ2-2, the V gene TRBV4-1; D gene unclear. CDR3 sequence (DNA): TGCGCCAGCAGCCAAGAAGGGCAAGGGACCGGGGAGCTGTTTTTT. This codes for CASSQEGQGTGELFF.